These 21 T cell receptor beta chains were sequenced from one sample in a study of Tregs in tolerant kidney transplant recipients. The repertoire was sequenced with immunoSEQ multiplex PCR; TCRdb's copy has only in-frame clones and lacks some. Of about 73,000 clones in the sample, 95% to 98% were seen once. Sequencing used CD4+ T cells from blood, obtained before the transplant. The receptor source for this set is a human donor who received a combined kidney and bone marrow transplant.

The CDR3 is CASSPQWIPGANVLTF. In DNA, the CDR3 is TGTGCCAGCAGCCCACAGTGGATCCCTGGGGCCAACGTCCTGACTTTC. This chain links TRBV7-2 with TRBJ2-6; unclear D gene. CDR3 length: 16 residues. Germline-derived CDR1 and CDR2 are SGHTA and FQGNSA. Deletions cut 5 bases from V and 2 bases from J, with 13 bases between.

The chain has TRBV6-1 and TRBJ1-2; D possibly corresponds to TRBD1 (5 bases). The CDR3 has 12 amino acids. V was pared by 6 bases and J by 4 bases, with 9 bases between. Germline CDR1 MNHNS, CDR2 SASEGT. The CDR3 here is CASSSGFYGYTF. The CDR3 bases are TGTGCCAGCAGCTCAGGGTTCTATGGCTACACCTTC.

V and J are TRBV6-1 and TRBJ2-3; tentative D call: TRBD2 (6 bases). The V end was cut by 2 bases, the J end by 2 bases, with 17 bases between. There are 17 residues in the CDR3. Germline values: CDR1 MNHNS, CDR2 SASEGT. This CDR3 is CASSEWAPGRITDTQYF. The CDR3 region has the DNA TGTGCCAGCAGTGAATGGGCCCCAGGGAGGATCACAGATACGCAGTATTTT.

This chain joins TRBV5-1 and TRBJ1-6; TRBD1 might be the D (6 bases). The CDR3 covers 15 residues. The V gene lost 4 bases and the J gene lost 8 bases, with 16 bases spanning the gap. Germline V CDR1 and CDR2: SGHRS, YFSETQ. The CDR3 region is CASSIGTRDYSPLHF. The CDR3 bases are TGCGCCAGCAGCATTGGGACAAGAGATTATTCACCCCTCCACTTT.

The chain joins TRBV4-1 to TRBJ1-2; a weak D match, TRBD1 (6 bases). Germline V gives CDR1 MGHRA, CDR2 YSYEKL. V was cut by 3 bases and J by 9 bases, with 26 bases left in between. The CDR3 has 17 amino acids. The CDR3 region has the DNA TGCGCCAGCAGCCAGTCCCAAGCCCGGGCAGGGGTTTTTAGCTACACCTTC. Residues: CASSQSQARAGVFSYTF.

This clone was seen only once. The chain uses TRBV7-8 and TRBJ2-7; D gene ambiguous. Per the germline V gene, CDR1 is SGHVS and CDR2 is FQNEAQ. Trimming removed 1 base at V and 0 bases at J, with 10 bases between. The CDR3 totals 15 residues. In DNA, the CDR3 is TGTGCCAGCAGCTTAGGATTCTACAGCTCCTACGAGCAGTACTTC. It yields the protein CASSLGFYSSYEQYF.

The rearrangement uses TRBV5-4 and TRBJ1-5; a weak D match, TRBD1 (5 bases). Trimming removed 0 bases at V and 7 bases at J, with 11 bases between. This CDR3 has 14 residues. From germline, CDR1 is SGHNT and CDR2 YYREEE (reference sequence). CDR3 amino acids: CASSLAGKGQPQHF. CDR3 DNA: TGTGCCAGCAGCTTGGCAGGGAAGGGACAGCCCCAGCATTTT. Drawing the rest from reference TRBV5-4 and TRBJ1-5, the complete variable domain is ETGVTQSPTHLIKTRGQQVTLRCSSQSGHNTVSWYQQALGQGPQFIFQYYREEENGRGNFPPRFSGLQFPNYSSELNVNALELDDSALYLCASSLAGKGQPQHFGDGTRLSIL.

This chain joins TRBV7-3 and TRBJ2-7; 7 bases map to TRBD1. Trimming at V came to 5 bases and at J to 7 bases, leaving 8 bases not matched to a gene. The CDR3 has 13 amino acids. Germline loops: CDR1 SGHTA, CDR2 FQGTGA. The CDR3 nucleotides read TGTGCCAGCAGCAGTTTAGGGGGCCGGGAGCAGTACTTC. It specifies CASSSLGGREQYF. Combining the CDR3 with reference TRBV7-3 and TRBJ2-7 gives the whole variable domain GAGVSQTPSNKVTEKGKYVELRCDPISGHTALYWYRQSLGQGPEFLIYFQGTGAADDSGLPNDRFFAVRPEGSVSTLKIQRTERGDSAVYLCASSSLGGREQYFGPGTRLTVT.

V usage is TRBV10-3 and J usage is TRBJ2-3; 8 nucleotides line up with TRBD2. The germline CDR1 and CDR2 sequences are ENHRY and SYGVKD. This CDR3 region has 16 residues. V was clipped by 2 bases and J by 0 bases; unmatched bases: 4. Written as DNA, the CDR3 is TGTGCCATCAGTGAGGGCGGGAGGTGGAGCACAGATACGCAGTATTTT. Its translation is CAISEGGRWSTDTQYF.

This chain joins TRBV30 and TRBJ1-2, with 10 bases identical to TRBD1. CDR1 and CDR2 (germline): GTSNPN, SVGIG (reference sequence). The length of the CDR3 is 13 residues. Germline trimming cut 0 bases from V and 6 bases from J; bases unmatched to any gene: 1. The CDR3 loop reads CAWSVGQGNGYTF. CDR3 nucleotide sequence: TGTGCCTGGAGTGTGGGACAGGGGAATGGCTACACCTTC.

The gene calls are TRBV5-5 and TRBJ1-1; D is undetermined. The V end was cut by 1 base, the J end by 1 base, with 8 bases between. CDR1 is SGHKS, CDR2 YYEKEE, per germline (reference sequence). CDR3 length: 14 residues. The CDR3 protein is CASSLLAGNTEAFF. The CDR3 coding sequence is TGTGCCAGCAGCTTGTTAGCCGGGAACACTGAAGCTTTCTTT.

The CDR3 DNA follows: TGTGCCAGTAGTATCGAGACTAGCCGCCGAGATACGCAGTATTTT. Its protein is CASSIETSRRDTQYF. V gene TRBV19 combines with J gene TRBJ2-3; 7 positions agree with TRBD2. CDR1 is LNHDA, CDR2 SQIVND, per germline (reference sequence). The CDR3 sequence is 15 residues long. Losses at the gene ends were 3 bases for V and 5 bases for J; bases not matched to a gene: 8.

The V and J genes are TRBV30 and TRBJ2-5; perhaps TRBD2 as D (6 bases). The CDR3 consists of 14 residues. Between the trimmed V and J ends, which lost 0 bases and 2 bases, there was a span of 10 bases. CDR1 is GTSNPN, CDR2 SVGIG, per germline (reference sequence). The CDR3 loop reads CAWSVQRAQETQYF. CDR3 DNA: TGTGCCTGGAGTGTACAGCGGGCACAAGAGACCCAGTACTTC. Supplemented by reference TRBV30 and TRBJ2-5, the full variable domain reads SQTIHQWPATLVQPVGSPLSLECTVEGTSNPNLYWYRQAAGRGLQLLFYSVGIGQISSEVPQNLSASRPQDRQFILSSKKLLLSDSGFYLCAWSVQRAQETQYFGPGTRLLVL.

The V and J genes are TRBV5-1 and TRBJ2-7, with D unresolved. The CDR3 is 16 residues long. Germline values: CDR1 SGHRS, CDR2 YFSETQ. V lost 0 bases and J 0 bases, leaving 13 bases between the germline ends. The CDR3 reads CASSLDTPISSYEQYF. CDR3 nucleotides: TGCGCCAGCAGCTTGGACACCCCGATAAGCTCCTACGAGCAGTACTTC.

The gene calls are TRBV7-8 and TRBJ1-4, with D maybe TRBD1 (5 bases). The CDR3 sequence is 15 residues long. V was shortened by 3 bases and J by 6 bases, with 14 bases between the two germline ends. Germline-derived CDR1 and CDR2 are SGHVS and FQNEAQ. The CDR3 DNA reads TGTGCCAGCAGCTTTGGTCAGGGCTCGGATGAAAAACTGTTTTTT. Its protein is CASSFGQGSDEKLFF.

The V call is TRBV2, the J call TRBJ2-7; 11 nucleotides agree with TRBD2. V lost 0 bases and J lost 6; bases outside the gene matches: 10. The CDR3 loop spans 17 amino acids. Germline-derived CDR1 and CDR2 are SNHLY and FYNNEI. Here the CDR3 reads CASSEALQLAGGFEQYF. CDR3 nucleotides: TGTGCCAGCAGTGAAGCGCTTCAGCTAGCGGGAGGATTCGAGCAGTACTTC.

The genes are TRBV5-1 and TRBJ2-7; D unresolved. Germline-derived CDR1 and CDR2 are SGHRS and YFSETQ. The CDR3 sequence is 16 residues long. V lost 4 bases and J lost 1, with 18 bases in between. The CDR3 nucleotides read TGCGCCAGCAGCCTCCAAAAAAGTTCACAGTCCTACGAGCAGTACTTC. This sequence encodes CASSLQKSSQSYEQYF.

The chain carries TRBV30 and TRBJ2-5; 8 nucleotides agree with TRBD1. The J segment lost 5 bases and the V segment lost 3 bases, leaving 11 bases of the junction unmatched. The germline gives CDR1 GTSNPN, CDR2 SVGIG (reference sequence). The CDR3 length is 15 residues. CDR3 protein: CAWRALRTGWETQYF. DNA of the CDR3: TGTGCCTGGAGGGCTCTACGGACAGGGTGGGAGACCCAGTACTTC.

This chain joins TRBV11-3 and TRBJ2-7; 8 nucleotides align to TRBD2. The germline CDR1 and CDR2 sequences are SGHNT and YENEEA. V dropped 2 bases and J dropped 1; count of bases not matched to a gene: 10. CDR3 length equals 17 residues. CDR3 loop: CASSLRPSGFLSYEQYF. Here the CDR3 DNA reads TGTGCCAGCAGCTTAAGGCCTAGCGGGTTCCTTTCCTACGAGCAGTACTTC.

The V call is TRBV19, the J call TRBJ1-2; TRBD1 might be the D (6 bases). This CDR3 spans 13 amino acids. Trimming took 6 bases from V and 2 from J, leaving 10 bases between them. Germline V CDR1 and CDR2: LNHDA, SQIVND (reference sequence). The CDR3 DNA sequence: TGTGCCAGTAGCGTGACAGGAAACTATGGCTACACCTTC. It is translated as CASSVTGNYGYTF.

This chain uses TRBV7-8 with TRBJ1-2; a possible D gene is TRBD1 (5 bases). Germline CDR1 and CDR2: SGHVS and FQNEAQ. CDR3 length equals 15 residues. V lost 5 bases and J 3 bases, leaving 16 bases between the germline ends. The CDR3 sequence is CASSPQGRRDYGYTF. The CDR3 DNA sequence: TGTGCCAGCAGCCCCCAGGGCCGGAGGGACTATGGCTACACCTTC.